One and the same sample provided the 15 T cell receptor beta chains below, sequenced in a study of vaccination effects on CD4 cells after COVID-19. The table came from immunoSEQ multiplex PCR; TCRdb's copy has only in-frame clones and leaves some out. This sample has 40,000 to 45,000 clones, with less than 85% found just once. For these TCRs, the target antigens are not known. Following 10 days of culture, CD4+ T cells were isolated. PCR confirmed that the person was infected with SARS-CoV-2 between March and December 2020. All participants had two doses of either the BNT162b2 or mRNA-1273 vaccine. The sequencing used CD4+ T cells from PBMCs cultured without peptide, collected after COVID-19 vaccination. Source of these receptors: a human donor who had a prior SARS-CoV-2 infection.

The genes are TRBV18 and TRBJ2-3; tentatively, D is TRBD2 (5 bases). This CDR3 is 16 amino acids long. Germline lookup yields CDR1 KGHSH and CDR2 LQKENI. V lost 4 bases, J lost 0 bases, and 14 bases lay in between. Written as DNA, the CDR3 is TGTGCCAGCTCACTTAAACTAGTAGTCAGCACAGATACGCAGTATTTT. Its translation is CASSLKLVVSTDTQYF.

This chain uses TRBV6-5 with TRBJ2-7; D is perhaps TRBD1 or TRBD2 (5 bases each). The V end lost 6 bases, the J end lost 3 bases, and 18 bases lay between the germline ends. CDR3 length equals 15 residues. Germline CDR1 MNHEY, CDR2 SVGAGI. The CDR3 nucleotides read TGTGCCAGCAGCATCCAGGGTTCCGGGGACTACGAGCAGTACTTC. Its protein is CASSIQGSGDYEQYF.

The V call is TRBV5-1, the J call TRBJ2-3; D unresolved. The CDR3 extends over 12 amino acids. Germline CDR1 reads SGHRS; CDR2 reads YFSETQ. V lost 0 bases, J lost 6 bases, and 5 bases lay in between. As DNA, the CDR3 is TGCGCCAGCAGCTTGGTGGGGGATACGCAGTATTTT. Encoded protein: CASSLVGDTQYF. The entire variable domain, with the rest obtained from reference TRBV5-1 and TRBJ2-3, is as follows: KAGVTQTPRYLIKTRGQQVTLSCSPISGHRSVSWYQQTPGQGLQFLFEYFSETQRNKGNFPGRFSGRQFSNSRSEMNVSTLELGDSALYLCASSLVGDTQYFGPGTRLTVL.

The chain combines TRBV9 with TRBJ2-1; 12 positions agree with TRBD2. Germline V gives CDR1 SGDLS, CDR2 YYNGEE. The CDR3 contains 14 residues. V dropped 3 bases and J dropped 8; count of bases not matched to a gene: 3. The DNA for the CDR3 is TGTGCCAGCAGCGCTAGCGGGAGGGTCGATGAGCAGTTCTTC. This translates into CASSASGRVDEQFF.

The chain joins TRBV5-5 to TRBJ2-3; 8 bases align to TRBD1. Per the germline V gene, CDR1 is SGHKS and CDR2 is YYEKEE (reference sequence). The CDR3 runs 17 residues. With 0 bases clipped from V and 4 bases from J, the junction kept 10 bases outside the gene matches. In DNA form, the CDR3 reads TGTGCCAGCAGCTTGGCCGGTCGGCCAGGGGGCGCAGATACGCAGTATTTT. Translated: CASSLAGRPGGADTQYF.

This chain connects TRBV5-1 to TRBJ2-2, with TRBD2 matching 11 bases. The CDR3 loop spans 17 amino acids. Per the germline V gene, CDR1 is SGHRS and CDR2 is YFSETQ. The V segment lost 4 bases and the J segment 4 bases; nucleotides outside the gene matches: 9. The DNA of the CDR3 is TGCGCCAGCAGCCCCAGGGTTACTAGCGGGAGCACCGGGGAGCTGTTTTTT. Translation gives CASSPRVTSGSTGELFF. Full variable domain (missing parts from reference TRBV5-1 and TRBJ2-2): KAGVTQTPRYLIKTRGQQVTLSCSPISGHRSVSWYQQTPGQGLQFLFEYFSETQRNKGNFPGRFSGRQFSNSRSEMNVSTLELGDSALYLCASSPRVTSGSTGELFFGEGSRLTVL.

The V gene is TRBV3-1 (or the pseudogene TRBV3-2), the J gene TRBJ1-2; 8 bases are a match to TRBD1. Per germline, CDR1 LGHDT and CDR2 YNNKEL (reference sequence). J was trimmed by 4 bases and V by 5 bases; bases with no gene match: 15. The CDR3 loop spans 17 amino acids. The CDR3 reads CASSSERDRSMSYGYTF. The DNA of the CDR3 is TGTGCCAGCAGCTCAGAAAGGGACAGGAGTATGTCCTATGGCTACACCTTC.

The V gene is TRBV5-1, the J gene TRBJ1-6; 9 nucleotides line up with TRBD1. Germline CDR1 and CDR2: SGHRS and YFSETQ. The CDR3 covers 15 residues. V trimming: 2 bases; J trimming: 10 bases; junction bases outside the gene matches: 7. CDR3 amino acids: CASSLSTGGPSPLHF. In DNA, the CDR3 is TGCGCCAGCAGCTTATCTACAGGGGGCCCGTCACCCCTCCACTTT. The full variable domain, its missing parts supplied by reference TRBV5-1 and TRBJ1-6, is KAGVTQTPRYLIKTRGQQVTLSCSPISGHRSVSWYQQTPGQGLQFLFEYFSETQRNKGNFPGRFSGRQFSNSRSEMNVSTLELGDSALYLCASSLSTGGPSPLHFGNGTRLTVT.

This clone was seen just once. The chain couples TRBV7-8 to TRBJ1-5; TRBD1 is a possible D gene (5 bases). The CDR3 extends over 15 amino acids. Per the germline V gene, CDR1 is SGHVS and CDR2 is FQNEAQ. The germline V and J ends were trimmed by 1 base and 4 bases, with 11 bases remaining between them. The CDR3: CASSLDRQGNQPQHF. In DNA form, the CDR3 reads TGTGCCAGCAGCTTAGATCGTCAGGGAAATCAGCCCCAGCATTTT.

The chain has TRBV6-6 and TRBJ2-5; TRBD1 matches at 10 bases. V gave up 5 bases and J gave up 1 base; unmatched junction bases: 7. Germline V lookup: CDR1 MNHNY, CDR2 SVGAGI (reference sequence). The CDR3 has 16 residues. The CDR3 coding sequence is TGTGCCAGCAGTCGCCTCAGACAGGGGGCCCAAGAGACCCAGTACTTC. Translated: CASSRLRQGAQETQYF.

The chain is built from TRBV9 and TRBJ2-5; 7 bases are a match to TRBD1. Germline CDR1 and CDR2: SGDLS and YYNGEE. The CDR3 runs to 13 residues. V lost 3 bases to trimming and J lost 4 bases; unmatched junction nucleotides: 3. CDR3 sequence reads: CASSDRGSETQYF. The DNA for the CDR3 is TGTGCCAGCAGCGACAGGGGTTCAGAGACCCAGTACTTC.

Written as DNA, the CDR3 is TGTGCCACCAGCAGAGATCGAAGTGCGGGCCCCGAGCAGTACTTC. It specifies CATSRDRSAGPEQYF. The V and J genes are TRBV15 and TRBJ2-7, with TRBD2 as a possible D gene (5 bases). The CDR3 is 15 residues long. Trimming removed 0 bases at V and 6 bases at J, with 15 bases between. Germline V lookup: CDR1 LNHNV, CDR2 YYDKDF (reference sequence).

The chain carries TRBV5-1 and TRBJ2-1; 13 bases agree with TRBD2. Germline V gives CDR1 SGHRS, CDR2 YFSETQ. The CDR3 contains 17 residues. V lost 2 bases to trimming and J lost 5 bases; unmatched junction nucleotides: 7. This chain's CDR3 is CASSFVTSGGVNNEQFF. As DNA, the CDR3 is TGCGCCAGCAGCTTCGTCACTAGCGGGGGGGTTAACAATGAGCAGTTCTTC. The full variable domain, in which reference TRBV5-1 and TRBJ2-1 provide the parts outside the CDR3, is KAGVTQTPRYLIKTRGQQVTLSCSPISGHRSVSWYQQTPGQGLQFLFEYFSETQRNKGNFPGRFSGRQFSNSRSEMNVSTLELGDSALYLCASSFVTSGGVNNEQFFGPGTRLTVL.

This rearrangement joins TRBV3-1 (or the pseudogene TRBV3-2) to TRBJ2-1; D uncertain. Germline V gives CDR1 LGHDT, CDR2 YNNKEL (reference sequence). This CDR3 has 15 amino acids. Trimming took off 2 bases at V and 6 bases at J, with 14 bases between the two ends. The CDR3 DNA follows: TGTGCCAGCAGCCAAATGGTTGGGTTGGGCAATGAGCAGTTCTTC. This encodes CASSQMVGLGNEQFF.

V gene TRBV2 combines with J gene TRBJ2-3; TRBD2 agrees at 8 bases. With V trimmed by 6 bases and J by 0 bases, 8 bases remained unmatched. The CDR3 extends over 16 amino acids. Per germline, CDR1 SNHLY and CDR2 FYNNEI. The CDR3 region has the DNA TGTGCCAGCAGCCGAGATAGCGGGGCTAGCACAGATACGCAGTATTTT. This encodes CASSRDSGASTDTQYF.